This entry lists 9 T cell receptor beta chains sequenced from one sample in a study of T cells in Graves' hyperthyroidism and ophthalmopathy (dated by TCRdb to about 2019). The library relied on multiplex PCR. Instrument on record: Illumina HiSeq 2000. TCR beta CDR3 regions were amplified from RNA transcripts. A first-round RT-PCR of the TCR CDR3 used the HTBI primer set with the Qiagen OneStep RT-PCR kit. TCRdb reprocessing: public reads trimmed at Q25 with fastp, clones called with MiXCR, in-frame beta chains kept. When rows share a CDR3 protein, they turn into one entry using the most common DNA and genes. The sample includes some 350,000 distinct CDR3 sequences, with roughly 25% observed a single time. Roughly 70% of the sample lies in the top ten. Specimen: blood. The source of these receptors is a middle-aged man with Graves' hyperthyroidism.

The gene calls are TRBV20-1 and TRBJ2-5; weak D call: TRBD2 (6 bases). CDR3 size: 14 residues. Germline CDR1 and CDR2: DFQATT and SNEGSKA (reference sequence). V lost 2 bases and J 5 bases, leaving 15 bases between the germline ends. The CDR3 is CSARSGGPKETQYF. The DNA for the CDR3 is TGCAGTGCTAGATCCGGAGGGCCGAAGGAGACCCAGTACTTC.

This clonotype was found a few times. The rearrangement joins TRBV12-3 or TRBV12-4 to TRBJ2-7; TRBD2 aligns across 11 bases. The junction had 1 base not matched to a gene; V was cut back by 3 bases and J by 0 bases. The CDR3 runs to 15 residues. In DNA, the CDR3 is TGTGCCAGCAGTTTTAGCGGGAGGGCCTCCTACGAGCAGTACTTC. Translating it yields CASSFSGRASYEQYF.

In this sample, this clonotype turned up a few times. The chain recombines TRBV12-5 with TRBJ1-1, with D hard to call. Per the germline V gene, CDR1 is LGHNT and CDR2 is FRNRAP. This CDR3 spans 13 amino acids. V lost 6 bases to trimming and J lost 4 bases, with 12 bases between them. In DNA form, the CDR3 reads TGTGCTAGTGGGCAAAGTGGTGGCACTGAAGCTTTCTTT. It translates to CASGQSGGTEAFF.

This chain uses TRBV6-1 with TRBJ2-3, with TRBD2 as a possible D gene (7 bases). V shed 6 bases and J shed 2 bases, with 18 bases lying between them. Germline lookup yields CDR1 MNHNS and CDR2 SASEGT. This CDR3 is built from 16 residues. The CDR3 bases are TGTGCCAGCAGGACACAGGGACTATCCTACACAGATACGCAGTATTTT. Amino acids: CASRTQGLSYTDTQYF.

This clonotype came up a few times. The V and J genes are TRBV11-2 and TRBJ2-1, with D tentatively TRBD2 (6 bases). The CDR3 extends over 16 amino acids. In germline, CDR1 is SGHAT, CDR2 FQNNGV. V lost 1 base and J lost 5, with 15 bases in between. The chain's CDR3 is CASSLALATRDNEQFF. DNA for the CDR3: TGTGCCAGCAGCTTAGCGTTGGCGACTAGGGACAATGAGCAGTTCTTC. Together with reference TRBV11-2 and TRBJ2-1, the CDR3 gives the full variable domain: EAGVAQSPRYKIIEKRQSVAFWCNPISGHATLYWYQQILGQGPKLLIQFQNNGVVDDSQLPKDRFSAERLKGVDSTLKIQPAKLEDSAVYLCASSLALATRDNEQFFGPGTRLTVL.

This clonotype was recorded many times. The CDR3 DNA reads as TGTGCCAGCAGGACTAGCGGGAGGGACACAGATACGCAGTATTTT. Translation gives CASRTSGRDTDTQYF. This chain links TRBV11-3 with TRBJ2-3; 14 bases are shared with TRBD2. This CDR3 spans 15 amino acids. V was clipped by 6 bases and J by 2 bases; unmatched bases: 1. CDR1 is SGHNT and CDR2 is YENEEA in the germline V gene.

In regard to this clonotype: A clone one base away is much larger, so this may be a read error. The chain joins TRBV7-9 to TRBJ2-7; D gene uncertain. From germline, CDR1 is SEHNR and CDR2 FQNEAQ (reference sequence). V was cut by 6 bases and J by 0 bases, with 9 bases left in between. The CDR3 extends over 13 amino acids. In DNA, the CDR3 is TGTGCCAGCAGTGAGACGAGCTCCTACGAGCAGTACTTC. This gives the protein CASSETSSYEQYF.

This clonotype came up a few times. V gene TRBV9 combines with J gene TRBJ2-5, with a weak D call TRBD2 (6 bases). Germline V gene lookup returns CDR1 SGDLS and CDR2 YYNGEE. The CDR3 has 14 amino acids. Trimming took off 3 bases at V and 5 bases at J, with 14 bases between the two ends. The CDR3 sequence: CASSGRSGHETQYF. The CDR3 nucleotides are TGTGCCAGCAGCGGCCGCAGCGGGCACGAGACCCAGTACTTC. The entire variable domain, with the rest obtained from reference TRBV9 and TRBJ2-5, is as follows: DSGVTQTPKHLITATGQRVTLRCSPRSGDLSVYWYQQSLDQGLQFLIQYYNGEERAKGNILERFSAQQFPDLHSELNLSSLELGDSALYFCASSGRSGHETQYFGPGTRLLVL.

The chain uses TRBV6-1 and TRBJ1-5; a possible D gene is TRBD1 (5 bases). The ends were cut back, 7 bases at V and 4 bases at J, with 11 bases in the middle. Germline V lookup: CDR1 MNHNS, CDR2 SASEGT. This CDR3 contains 13 residues. CDR3 sequence (DNA): TGTGCCAGCAAACAGACAGCAAATCAGCCCCAGCATTTT. The encoded protein is CASKQTANQPQHF.